What follows is one T cell receptor beta chain and its context. Germline V CDR1 and CDR2: MGHRA, YSYEKL. The CDR3 spans 15 residues. Trimming removed 4 bases at V and 1 base at J, with 13 bases between. The sample comes from a study of blood T cell repertoires in COVID-19. Per the study methods: Amplification with reference gene primers provided the estimates of nucleated cell counts. Only in-frame clones appear in the TCRdb table, and some are missing; sequencing was by immunoSEQ multiplex PCR. V, J and clone size derive from that table, while D and trimming were established from the DNA sequence. The table records 200,000 or so clones, 80% to 85% of them present only once.

The clonotype originates from a woman aged 60 to 75 with acute or convalescent COVID-19. This rearrangement joins TRBV4-1 to TRBJ2-5; D remains unclear. Sample: peripheral blood. The CDR3 spells CASSPGSHPQETQYF. The CDR3 DNA is TGCGCCAGCAGCCCCGGTTCGCACCCCCAAGAGACCCAGTACTTC.